The 10 T cell receptor beta chains listed next were all sequenced from one sample in a study of blood T cell repertoires in COVID-19. Sequencing was performed with immunoSEQ multiplex PCR; in TCRdb, only in-frame clones are kept and a portion is missing. The table lists 210,000 or so clones, 90% of them singletons. Sequenced: peripheral blood. The receptors originated from a man aged 50 or older with acute or convalescent COVID-19.

The chain employs TRBV4-1 and TRBJ2-7, with D tentatively TRBD2 (6 bases). V lost 1 base and J 0 bases, leaving 16 bases between the germline ends. This CDR3 is 17 amino acids long. CDR1 and CDR2 (germline): MGHRA, YSYEKL. CDR3 bases: TGCGCCAGCAGCCAAGCGCACGGGACTTATGGCTCCTACGAGCAGTACTTC. Translating it yields CASSQAHGTYGSYEQYF.

The V call is TRBV10-3, the J call TRBJ2-1, with D possibly matching TRBD2 (5 bases). The CDR3 totals 17 residues. Germline V gene lookup returns CDR1 ENHRY and CDR2 SYGVKD. The germline V and J ends were trimmed by 6 bases and 2 bases, with 20 bases remaining between them. The CDR3 DNA is TGTGCCATCAGCCAGGCCTCGGGGAGCCCTCCCTACAATGAGCAGTTCTTC. It is translated as CAISQASGSPPYNEQFF.

In this sample, this clone turned up once. This chain links TRBV7-9 with TRBJ2-1, with TRBD2 identical over 13 bases. Trimming removed 3 bases from V and 6 bases from J; junction bases left unmatched: 8. Germline CDR1 and CDR2: SEHNR and FQNEAQ (reference sequence). The CDR3 length is 17 residues. CDR3 protein: CASSFVRTSGSSNEQFF. Written as DNA, the CDR3 is TGTGCCAGCAGCTTCGTTCGGACTAGCGGGAGTAGCAATGAGCAGTTCTTC. The full variable domain, rest sourced from reference TRBV7-9 and TRBJ2-1, is DTGVSQNPRHKITKRGQNVTFRCDPISEHNRLYWYRQTLGQGPEFLTYFQNEAQLEKSRLLSDRFSAERPKGSFSTLEIQRTEQGDSAMYLCASSFVRTSGSSNEQFFGPGTRLTVL.

This chain links TRBV12-3 or TRBV12-4 with TRBJ1-4; D is ambiguous. V was trimmed by 2 bases and J by 11 bases, leaving 9 bases between them. There are 12 residues in the CDR3. The CDR3 loop reads CASSLRQDKLFF. The CDR3 DNA is TGTGCCAGCAGTTTACGACAAGACAAACTGTTTTTT.

This chain uses TRBV25-1 with TRBJ2-3; no firm D call. This CDR3 region has 13 residues. CDR1 MGHDK and CDR2 SYGVNS come from the germline V gene. V was clipped by 3 bases and J by 5 bases, with 9 bases between them. In DNA, the CDR3 is TGTGCCAGCAGTGACGGTGTTCAAGATACGCAGTATTTT. The encoded protein is CASSDGVQDTQYF.

The chain couples TRBV29-1 to TRBJ1-6, with TRBD1 matching 8 bases. J gave up 6 bases and V 8 bases, and 6 bases lay outside the gene matches. The CDR3 is 13 amino acids. Germline CDR1 SQVTM, CDR2 ANQGSEA. The CDR3 DNA sequence: TGCAGCACAAGACAGGGGCTTAATTCACCCCTCCACTTT. Its protein product is CSTRQGLNSPLHF.

The chain recombines TRBV24-1 with TRBJ2-1; a possible D gene is TRBD2 (7 bases). Between the trimmed V and J ends, which lost 2 bases and 8 bases, there was a span of 15 bases. Per germline, CDR1 KGHDR and CDR2 SFDVKD. The CDR3 totals 15 residues. The CDR3 here is CATSDSRGGGDEQFF. As DNA, the CDR3 is TGTGCCACCAGTGATTCACGGGGAGGGGGGGATGAGCAGTTCTTC.

The genes are TRBV5-1 and TRBJ1-2, with D possibly being TRBD1 (5 bases). Per the germline V gene, CDR1 is SGHRS and CDR2 is YFSETQ. This CDR3 has 14 amino acids. V gave up 0 bases and J gave up 4 bases, with 10 bases separating them. CDR3 protein: CASSLDQGSYGYTF. CDR3 nucleotide sequence: TGCGCCAGCAGCTTGGATCAGGGAAGCTATGGCTACACCTTC. Variable domain in full (rest from reference TRBV5-1 and TRBJ1-2): KAGVTQTPRYLIKTRGQQVTLSCSPISGHRSVSWYQQTPGQGLQFLFEYFSETQRNKGNFPGRFSGRQFSNSRSEMNVSTLELGDSALYLCASSLDQGSYGYTFGSGTRLTVV.

V gene TRBV5-1 combines with J gene TRBJ2-3; TRBD2 agrees at 8 bases. This CDR3 region has 15 residues. The V and J ends lost 2 bases and 2 bases, in that order; junction bases with no gene match: 4. Germline assignment: CDR1 SGHRS and CDR2 YFSETQ. The chain's CDR3 is CASSFLAGYTDTQYF. The CDR3, as DNA: TGCGCCAGCAGCTTTTTAGCGGGATACACAGATACGCAGTATTTT. Filled out from reference TRBV5-1 and TRBJ2-3, the complete variable domain reads KAGVTQTPRYLIKTRGQQVTLSCSPISGHRSVSWYQQTPGQGLQFLFEYFSETQRNKGNFPGRFSGRQFSNSRSEMNVSTLELGDSALYLCASSFLAGYTDTQYFGPGTRLTVL.

The genes are TRBV4-3 and TRBJ1-5; TRBD1 aligns across 10 bases. The length of the CDR3 is 16 residues. J lost 7 bases, V lost 3 bases, and 9 bases had no gene match. The germline V gene encodes CDR1 LGHNA and CDR2 YSLEER. The CDR3 spells CASSQGGQGTEQPQHF. The CDR3 DNA reads TGCGCCAGCAGCCAGGGGGGACAGGGGACGGAACAGCCCCAGCATTTT.